The clone carrying this T cell receptor (beta chain) was seen a few times. The sample belongs to a study of T cells in Graves' hyperthyroidism and ophthalmopathy. The germline V and J ends were trimmed by 1 base and 5 bases, with 8 bases remaining between them. Germline loops: CDR1 SGHTA, CDR2 FQGNSA. The CDR3 is 13 residues long. Researchers amplified the TCR beta CDR3 regions from RNA transcripts. A first-round RT-PCR of the TCR CDR3 used the HTBI primer set. TCRdb processed the multiplex PCR reads anew with MiXCR; each CDR3 protein has one entry. The top ten clones hold approximately 14% of a sample with a few hundred thousand distinct CDR3 sequences, approximately 15% of them seen once.

The specimen sequenced was blood. This sequence was found in a woman aged 40 to 50 with Graves' hyperthyroidism. The genes are TRBV7-2 and TRBJ2-5; D unclear. The CDR3 bases are TGTGCCAGCAGCTTAGGCAAAGGGGAGACCCAGTACTTC. It encodes CASSLGKGETQYF.